This T cell receptor beta chain was captured in a study of cytomegalovirus exposure and HLA in healthy donors. Trimming shortened V by 6 bases and J by 4 bases, and 12 bases separated the two germline ends. Looked up from germline, CDR1 is KGHSH and CDR2 is LQKENI. This CDR3 region has 13 residues. The primer mix had 60 Vbeta and 13 Jbeta primers. The table came from immunoSEQ multiplex PCR; TCRdb's copy has only in-frame clones and leaves some out. This sample contains 50,000 to 80,000 clones. Sequencing was done on a sample of PBMCs. This receptor was identified in a woman in her late teens or twenties in good health and CMV-seronegative. The J gene is TRBJ1-1, the V gene TRBV18; D is unresolved. The CDR3 is CASSPTEGTEAFF. In nucleotides, the CDR3 is TGTGCCAGCTCCCCCACGGAGGGCACTGAAGCTTTCTTT.